A selection of T cell receptor beta chains follows, all from one sample in a study of cytomegalovirus exposure and HLA in healthy donors. TCRdb's table, derived via immunoSEQ multiplex PCR, lists solely in-frame clones and lacks some. The sample has 200,000 to 300,000 clones; about 83% are singletons. Material: PBMCs. These receptors came from a woman aged 35 to 49 in good health and CMV-seropositive. The CDR3 runs from the conserved cysteine through the conserved F or W. The D gene is left open where the match is weak. Rows may omit the clone size; those that give it use once, few, many or a size class.

v_call	d_call	j_call	clone_size	cdr3_nt	cdr3_aa
TRBV30	NA	TRBJ1-1	NA	TGTGCCTGCATACAGGGAGAGGGTACTGAAGCTTTCTTT	CACIQGEGTEAFF
TRBV30	NA	TRBJ1-3	NA	TGTGCCTGGAGGAAAGACAGGTTCTCTGGAAACACCATATATTTT	CAWRKDRFSGNTIYF
TRBV28	NA	TRBJ2-1	NA	TGTGCCAGCAGGGAGGGCCCTCGCAATGAGCAGTTCTTC	CASREGPRNEQFF
TRBV11-2	NA	TRBJ1-6	NA	TGTGCCAGCAGCTTAGAATCTCCACCCCTCCACTTT	CASSLESPPLHF
TRBV21-1	NA	TRBJ2-5	NA	TGTGCCAGCAGCGAAGTCCCGGCAGGCCTAAAAGAGACCCAGTACTTC	CASSEVPAGLKETQYF
TRBV28	TRBD1	TRBJ2-7	NA	TGTGCCAGCAGTTGGACAGGGAGGTACGAGCAGTACTTC	CASSWTGRYEQYF
TRBV18	NA	TRBJ1-2	once	TGTGCCAGCTCTCTACAGGCTGACTATGGCTACACCTTC	CASSLQADYGYTF
TRBV5-1	TRBD2	TRBJ2-7	NA	TGCGCCAGCAGCTTGGAACCGGGACTAGCTTCTGTCTCCTACGAGCAGTACTTC	CASSLEPGLASVSYEQYF
TRBV10-3	TRBD1	TRBJ1-1	NA	TGTGCCATCAGTGCCCTCCTGACAGGGGGCTCTGAAGCTTTCTTT	CAISALLTGGSEAFF
TRBV6-5	NA	TRBJ2-2	NA	TGTGCCAGCAGTTACGCGGAGAACACCGGGGAGCTGTTTTTT	CASSYAENTGELFF